This TCR beta chain was sequenced during a study of CD8 T cells in Susac syndrome. Germline V gene data show CDR1 as SEHNR and CDR2 as FQNEAQ (reference sequence). The CDR3 sequence is 15 residues long. V lost 3 bases, J lost 0 bases, and 12 bases lay in between. RNA, at about 0.5 to 1 ug, was reverse transcribed with random hexamers. TCRdb recomputed calls from the immunoSEQ multiplex PCR reads with MiXCR, one row per CDR3 protein. The data contain around 160,000 distinct CDR3 sequences, roughly 93% of them singletons. TEMRA cells were FACS-enriched, and CD8+ and CD4+ T cells were isolated negatively.

Specimen: CD4+ T cells from PBMCs. The V call is TRBV7-9, the J call TRBJ2-7; D might be TRBD2 (5 bases). This receptor was obtained from a human donor in good health. CDR3 in DNA: TGTGCCAGCAGCTTCGGGGTGGGCCGCTCCTACGAGCAGTACTTC. This gives the protein CASSFGVGRSYEQYF.